This TCR beta chain came from a study of cytomegalovirus exposure and HLA in healthy donors. Study-wide results and limits: In a later analysis, parvovirus B19, influenza, CMV and Epstein-Barr virus appeared linked to several top co-occurrence clusters. According to an earlier analysis, most TCR beta V segments yielded productive rearrangements about 90% or about 30% of the time. CMV serostatus was the only immune exposure information that was available.

A few counts support this clone. The antigen remains undetermined. The PCR was carried out with 60 Vbeta primers and 13 Jbeta primers. Measured with immunoSEQ multiplex PCR; TCRdb has only the in-frame clones, and not every one. The table shows 100,000 to 150,000 clones, with roughly four fifths occurring only once. The germline CDR1 and CDR2 sequences are MNHEY and SVGAGI. The J segment lost 1 base and the V segment lost 6 bases, leaving 7 bases of the junction unmatched. The CDR3 is made up of 15 amino acids. Sequencing was performed on PBMCs. The receptor was isolated from a male donor in good health and CMV-seronegative. The genes are TRBV6-5 and TRBJ1-1, with TRBD1 identical over 8 bases. The CDR3 DNA is TGTGCCAGCAGGGAGGGGACAGGTTGGAACACTGAAGCTTTCTTT. It yields the protein CASREGTGWNTEAFF.